A single sample gave rise to the 24 T cell receptor beta chains below, sequenced in a study of cytomegalovirus exposure and HLA in healthy donors. 13 Jbeta primers and 60 Vbeta primers were used for the PCR. The repertoire was sequenced with immunoSEQ multiplex PCR; TCRdb's copy has only in-frame clones and lacks some. The data contain about 50,000 clones, roughly 82% of them seen just once; the ten biggest clones take up roughly 1.4%. The material sequenced was PBMCs. The receptors here all came from a man younger than 45 in good health and CMV-seronegative.

The rearrangement links TRBV10-3 to TRBJ1-2, with 7 nucleotides matching TRBD1. There are 17 residues in the CDR3. V trimming: 4 bases; J trimming: 4 bases; junction bases outside the gene matches: 15. Germline CDR1 is ENHRY and CDR2 is SYGVKD. The CDR3 sequence: CAISAFSTGPRGYGYTF. As DNA, the CDR3 is TGTGCCATCAGTGCCTTCTCGACAGGGCCAAGAGGCTATGGCTACACCTTC.

This clone was observed a handful of times. The chain combines TRBV11-2 with TRBJ2-3; TRBD1 aligns across 7 bases. J lost 2 bases, V lost 5 bases, and 10 bases had no gene match. Per germline, CDR1 SGHAT and CDR2 FQNNGV. The CDR3 runs 16 residues. The CDR3 loop is CASSNRDRLDTDTQYF. In DNA form, the CDR3 reads TGTGCCAGCAGCAACCGGGACAGACTGGACACAGATACGCAGTATTTT.

This chain joins TRBV5-1 and TRBJ2-7, with 8 bases matching TRBD1. The CDR3 runs to 17 residues. V dropped 0 bases and J dropped 2; count of bases not matched to a gene: 10. CDR1 and CDR2 (germline): SGHRS, YFSETQ. CDR3 nucleotide sequence: TGCGCCAGCAGCTTGGCCGTCAGGGGGCTACTACCCTACGAGCAGTACTTC. This translates into CASSLAVRGLLPYEQYF.

Worth noting for this clone: Other DNA sequences in this specimen translate into the identical CDR3. The chain couples TRBV2 to TRBJ2-5; 10 bases agree with TRBD2. J lost 5 bases, V lost 1 base, and 10 bases had no gene match. The germline CDR1 and CDR2 sequences are SNHLY and FYNNEI. The CDR3 sequence is 17 residues long. This CDR3 is CASSEVSGGASRETQYF. The CDR3 coding sequence is TGTGCCAGCAGTGAAGTGAGCGGGGGGGCCTCTAGGGAGACCCAGTACTTC.

The table lists this clone with a few counts. This rearrangement joins TRBV18 to TRBJ2-7; 9 bases align to TRBD2. The CDR3 spans 15 residues. Losses at the gene ends were 3 bases for V and 3 bases for J; bases not matched to a gene: 6. Per germline, CDR1 KGHSH and CDR2 LQKENI. Written as DNA, the CDR3 is TGTGCCAGCTCACCTCCCGGGACTAGCCTCTACGAGCAGTACTTC. Protein product: CASSPPGTSLYEQYF. The whole variable domain, remainder taken from reference TRBV18 and TRBJ2-7, is NAGVMQNPRHLVRRRGQEARLRCSPMKGHSHVYWYRQLPEEGLKFMVYLQKENIIDESGMPKERFSAEFPKEGPSILRIQQVVRGDSAAYFCASSPPGTSLYEQYFGPGTRLTVT.

CDR3 sequence reads: CASSSQGDQPQHF. In DNA, the CDR3 is TGTGCCAGTAGTTCACAGGGGGACCAGCCCCAGCATTTT. The rearrangement uses TRBV19 and TRBJ1-5; 8 bases line up with TRBD1. Germline-derived CDR1 and CDR2 are LNHDA and SQIVND (reference sequence). The CDR3 spans 13 residues. The V gene end was trimmed by 5 bases and the J gene end by 7 bases; junction bases not matched to a gene: 4.

This chain joins TRBV28 and TRBJ1-5; 11 nucleotides line up with TRBD1. After removal of 5 bases from V and 4 bases from J, the junction contained 7 bases not matched to a gene. This CDR3 has 16 residues. Germline-derived CDR1 and CDR2 are MDHEN and SYDVKM. The CDR3 protein is CASSHYRDRGNQPQHF. The CDR3 nucleotides are TGTGCCAGCAGTCATTACCGGGACAGGGGGAATCAGCCCCAGCATTTT.

The rearrangement links TRBV2 to TRBJ1-5, with 8 bases identical to TRBD1. V lost 6 bases and J lost 7; bases outside the gene matches: 11. The CDR3 runs to 15 residues. Germline V gives CDR1 SNHLY, CDR2 FYNNEI. The CDR3 region has the DNA TGTGCCAGCAGGGGACCCCAGGGGGCAGGCCAGCCCCAGCATTTT. This sequence encodes CASRGPQGAGQPQHF.

The chain recombines TRBV6-1 with TRBJ2-7; possible D gene TRBD1, 6 bases. The CDR3 has 15 amino acids. Trimming cost V 1 base and J 0 bases, with 10 bases left between them. CDR1 MNHNS and CDR2 SASEGT come from the germline V gene. The CDR3, as DNA: TGTGCCAGCAGTGAAGACTGGGACACCTCCTACGAGCAGTACTTC. This gives the protein CASSEDWDTSYEQYF.

About this clone itself: At one end the junction does not follow the germline gene, possibly because of a read error. The CDR3 region has the DNA TGTGCCAGCAGCACCCGGGACTCTGGGGCCAACGCCCTGACTTTC. Its translation is CASSTRDSGANALTF. The chain links TRBV7-2 to TRBJ2-6; TRBD2 might be the D (6 bases). This CDR3 spans 15 amino acids. Germline CDR1 SGHTA, CDR2 FQGNSA.

The chain employs TRBV2 and TRBJ2-4; the D gene is possibly TRBD1 (5 bases). This CDR3 comprises 14 residues. CDR1 is SNHLY and CDR2 is FYNNEI in the germline V gene. V shed 3 bases and J shed 4 bases, with 10 bases lying between them. As DNA, the CDR3 is TGTGCCAGCAGTGATCAGGGTGTAAAAAACATTCAGTACTTC. It encodes CASSDQGVKNIQYF.

The V gene is TRBV7-2, the J gene TRBJ2-1, with 8 bases aligning to TRBD1. The V and J ends lost 0 bases and 9 bases, in that order; junction bases with no gene match: 4. This CDR3 spans 14 amino acids. Germline V gives CDR1 SGHTA, CDR2 FQGNSA. The CDR3 sequence: CASSLARGTGEQFF. DNA for the CDR3: TGTGCCAGCAGCTTAGCCCGGGGGACAGGTGAGCAGTTCTTC.

This rearrangement joins TRBV13 to TRBJ2-1; TRBD2 matches 11 bases. J lost 5 bases, V lost 5 bases, and 20 bases had no gene match. The germline V gene has CDR1 PRHDT and CDR2 FYEKMQ (reference sequence). CDR3 length equals 20 residues. This CDR3 reads CASSHHGLAGGVNPNNEQFF. DNA for the CDR3: TGTGCCAGCAGCCATCATGGGCTAGCGGGGGGAGTAAATCCAAACAATGAGCAGTTCTTC.

The V and J genes are TRBV5-6 and TRBJ1-4; the D gene is possibly TRBD1 (6 bases). Germline loops: CDR1 SGHDT, CDR2 YYEEEE. V was shortened by 2 bases and J by 2 bases, with 16 bases between the two germline ends. CDR3 length: 17 residues. CDR3 region: CASSFLTGITTNEKLFF. CDR3 in DNA: TGTGCCAGCAGCTTTCTAACAGGGATTACGACTAATGAAAAACTGTTTTTT.

This clone appeared a few times. The chain couples TRBV5-4 to TRBJ2-2, with 8 bases that match TRBD2. In germline, CDR1 is SGHNT, CDR2 YYREEE (reference sequence). CDR3 length: 19 residues. J lost 0 bases, V lost 0 bases, and 10 bases had no gene match. Here the CDR3 reads CASSLVGRAGAANTGELFF. The DNA for the CDR3 is TGTGCCAGCAGCTTGGTAGGACGAGCGGGGGCCGCGAACACCGGGGAGCTGTTTTTT.

The CDR3 DNA is TGTGCCAGCAGCCAATTTACAGGGTCCTACGAGCAGTACTTC. This gives the protein CASSQFTGSYEQYF. The chain has TRBV14 and TRBJ2-5; weak D call: TRBD1 (6 bases). The assigned J gene may be wrong: the sequence end matches TRBJ2-7 better. Germline V gives CDR1 SGHDN, CDR2 FVKESK. The CDR3 is 14 amino acids.

V and J are TRBV11-2 and TRBJ2-3; 7 nucleotides agree with TRBD1. Germline V gene data show CDR1 as SGHAT and CDR2 as FQNNGV. V gave up 5 bases and J gave up 0 bases; unmatched junction bases: 5. This CDR3 is 15 amino acids long. CDR3: CASSVRGSSTDTQYF. CDR3 nucleotide sequence: TGTGCCAGCAGCGTCAGGGGGTCTAGCACAGATACGCAGTATTTT.

The chain recombines TRBV5-8 with TRBJ2-5; 7 nucleotides line up with TRBD1. CDR1 SGHTS and CDR2 YDEGEE come from the germline V gene. V shed 2 bases, J shed 1 base, and the junction held 8 bases outside the gene matches. The length of the CDR3 is 16 residues. The CDR3 here is CASSFGRGQTQETQYF. CDR3 nucleotides: TGTGCCAGCAGCTTTGGACGGGGACAGACCCAAGAGACCCAGTACTTC.

The rearrangement links TRBV7-2 to TRBJ2-1; 8 bases agree with TRBD2. Germline V gene data show CDR1 as SGHTA and CDR2 as FQGNSA. The CDR3 contains 15 residues. After removal of 2 bases from V and 4 bases from J, the junction contained 4 bases not matched to a gene. In DNA form, the CDR3 reads TGTGCCAGCAGCTTAAAAGCGGGGGATTACAATGAGCAGTTCTTC. The encoded protein is CASSLKAGDYNEQFF.

This clone was counted once. The DNA of the CDR3 is TGTGCCAGCTCACCCCCCGGGAGTGCCTACAATGAGCAGTTCTTC. It yields the protein CASSPPGSAYNEQFF. The chain is built from TRBV18 and TRBJ2-1; TRBD2 is a possible D gene (6 bases). Trimming shortened V by 3 bases and J by 2 bases, and 11 bases separated the two germline ends. The CDR3 is 15 residues long. Germline CDR1 and CDR2: KGHSH and LQKENI.

This rearrangement joins TRBV7-2 to TRBJ2-6; tentatively, D is TRBD2 (6 bases). With 9 bases removed from V and 2 bases from J, the gap between germline ends came to 17 bases. The CDR3 runs to 16 residues. CDR1 and CDR2 from the germline V gene are SGHTA and FQGNSA. The CDR3 spells CARGGARLTGANVLTF. Written as DNA, the CDR3 is TGTGCCAGGGGGGGTGCACGCCTAACTGGGGCCAACGTCCTGACTTTC.

This chain links TRBV15 with TRBJ2-3, with D maybe TRBD1 (6 bases). This CDR3 comprises 16 residues. Between the trimmed V and J ends, which lost 0 bases and 5 bases, there was a span of 15 bases. Germline CDR1 LNHNV, CDR2 YYDKDF (reference sequence). The CDR3 spells CATSRDGQGRVDTQYF. CDR3 coding DNA: TGTGCCACCAGCAGAGATGGTCAGGGGCGGGTAGATACGCAGTATTTT.

The chain recombines TRBV21-1 with TRBJ2-2; TRBD2 is taken as the D call from the table, unchecked against the DNA. TRBV21-1 is annotated as a pseudogene. The CDR3 runs to 16 residues. The CDR3 DNA reads TGTGCCAGCAGCTCCCCGAGGCTATTGAACACCGGGGAGCTGTTTTTT. This translates into CASSSPRLLNTGELFF.

V is TRBV5-1 and J is TRBJ1-5, with 8 bases aligning to TRBD1. The CDR3 is 16 amino acids. J was trimmed by 5 bases and V by 0 bases; bases with no gene match: 7. Germline V CDR1 and CDR2: SGHRS, YFSETQ. CDR3 coding DNA: TGCGCCAGCAGCTTGGCCGGACAGGGAGACGATCAGCCCCAGCATTTT. Its protein is CASSLAGQGDDQPQHF.